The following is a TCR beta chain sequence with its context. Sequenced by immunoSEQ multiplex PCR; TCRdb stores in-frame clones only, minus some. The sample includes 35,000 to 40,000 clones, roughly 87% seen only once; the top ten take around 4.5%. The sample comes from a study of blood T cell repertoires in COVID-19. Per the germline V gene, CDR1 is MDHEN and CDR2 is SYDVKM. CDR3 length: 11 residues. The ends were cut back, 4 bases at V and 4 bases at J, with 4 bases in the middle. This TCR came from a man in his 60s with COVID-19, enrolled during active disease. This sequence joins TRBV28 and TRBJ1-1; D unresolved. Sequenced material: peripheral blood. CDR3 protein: CASSSGTEAFF. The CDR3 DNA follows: TGTGCCAGCAGTTCGGGCACTGAAGCTTTCTTT.